The 13 T cell receptor beta chains listed next were all sequenced from one sample in a study of shared clonotypes between healthy human individuals. Profiling relied on immunoSEQ multiplex PCR, and the TCRdb table lists in-frame clones only, not all of them. The sample has 2 million to 2.5 million clones; under 97% are singletons. Specimen: naive CD4+ T cells sorted from blood. Subset defined: CD45RA+ positively selected. These receptor sequences come from a man between 18 and 35 years old in good health.

The rearrangement uses TRBV10-3 and TRBJ2-1; 9 nucleotides align to TRBD2. In germline, CDR1 is ENHRY, CDR2 SYGVKD. This CDR3 has 14 residues. The J segment lost 7 bases and the V segment lost 4 bases, leaving 5 bases of the junction unmatched. CDR3 in amino acids: CAISVAGGPNEQFF. As DNA, the CDR3 is TGTGCCATCAGTGTTGCGGGAGGGCCGAATGAGCAGTTCTTC.

The V and J genes are TRBV29-1 and TRBJ2-7; 8 nucleotides match TRBD1. CDR1 is SQVTM and CDR2 is ANQGSEA in the germline V gene. The CDR3 sequence is 15 residues long. Germline trimming cut 4 bases from V and 0 bases from J; bases unmatched to any gene: 8. This CDR3 reads CSVAFWTGSSYEQYF. Written as DNA, the CDR3 is TGCAGCGTTGCCTTTTGGACAGGGTCCTCCTACGAGCAGTACTTC.

The gene calls are TRBV15 and TRBJ1-2, with D uncertain. Between the trimmed V and J ends, which lost 3 bases and 10 bases, there was a span of 9 bases. The CDR3 has 11 amino acids. Germline values: CDR1 LNHNV, CDR2 YYDKDF (reference sequence). CDR3 sequence: CATSSATNYTF. CDR3 nucleotide sequence: TGTGCCACCAGCAGCGCGACCAACTACACCTTC.

The chain uses TRBV5-3 and TRBJ1-2, with D possibly matching TRBD1 (5 bases). TRBV5-3 is an ORF for which the function is uncertain. The CDR3 has 13 amino acids. Trimming removed 4 bases from V and 2 bases from J, with 9 bases in between. The CDR3: CARSRTPNYGYTF. The CDR3, as DNA: TGTGCCAGAAGCCGGACACCCAACTATGGCTACACCTTC.

J is TRBJ2-7 and V is TRBV6-1, with TRBD1 as a possible D gene (5 bases). Germline-derived CDR1 and CDR2 are MNHNS and SASEGT. The CDR3 sequence is 17 residues long. Deletions cut 1 base from V and 3 bases from J, with 19 bases between. CDR3 amino acids: CASSEEQAPPKSYEQYF. CDR3 nucleotide sequence: TGTGCCAGCAGTGAAGAACAGGCGCCACCCAAGAGCTACGAGCAGTACTTC.

This chain uses TRBV5-4 with TRBJ2-5, with 8 positions matching TRBD1. V shed 3 bases and J 5 bases; nucleotides not matched to a gene: 6. Germline-derived CDR1 and CDR2 are SGHNT and YYREEE (reference sequence). This CDR3 contains 14 residues. The CDR3 spells CASSSTDRAETQYF. The CDR3 DNA is TGTGCCAGCAGCTCCACGGACAGGGCCGAGACCCAGTACTTC.

The V gene is TRBV5-1, the J gene TRBJ2-7; 11 bases align to TRBD2. Germline loops: CDR1 SGHRS, CDR2 YFSETQ. The CDR3 is 16 amino acids. With 2 bases clipped from V and 7 bases from J, the junction kept 11 bases outside the gene matches. CDR3: CASSFLAGGPTGEQYF. Written as DNA, the CDR3 is TGCGCCAGCAGCTTCCTAGCGGGAGGACCCACCGGGGAGCAGTACTTC. Filled out from reference TRBV5-1 and TRBJ2-7, the complete variable domain reads KAGVTQTPRYLIKTRGQQVTLSCSPISGHRSVSWYQQTPGQGLQFLFEYFSETQRNKGNFPGRFSGRQFSNSRSEMNVSTLELGDSALYLCASSFLAGGPTGEQYFGPGTRLTVT.

V is TRBV6-1 and J is TRBJ2-2; D not resolved. There are 14 residues in the CDR3. The germline V and J ends were trimmed by 6 bases and 4 bases, with 12 bases remaining between them. Per germline, CDR1 MNHNS and CDR2 SASEGT. CDR3 residues: CASRSSLGTGELFF. The CDR3 nucleotides read TGTGCCAGCAGGTCCTCTTTGGGCACCGGGGAGCTGTTTTTT.

CDR3 residues: CASSLDTESYNEQFF. The CDR3 coding sequence is TGCGCCAGCAGCTTGGACACGGAGAGTTACAATGAGCAGTTCTTC. The chain carries TRBV5-1 and TRBJ2-1; D gene ambiguous. Per germline, CDR1 SGHRS and CDR2 YFSETQ. V was shortened by 0 bases and J by 4 bases, with 11 bases between the two germline ends. CDR3 length: 15 amino acids. The complete variable domain, with remaining parts taken from reference TRBV5-1 and TRBJ2-1, reads KAGVTQTPRYLIKTRGQQVTLSCSPISGHRSVSWYQQTPGQGLQFLFEYFSETQRNKGNFPGRFSGRQFSNSRSEMNVSTLELGDSALYLCASSLDTESYNEQFFGPGTRLTVL.

This clone was seen just once. DNA of the CDR3: TGTGCCAGCAGCGTAGCCGGACTAGTGGGGGAGACCCAGTACTTC. Residues: CASSVAGLVGETQYF. This chain joins TRBV9 and TRBJ2-5, with 7 bases matching TRBD2. From germline, CDR1 is SGDLS and CDR2 YYNGEE. The V segment lost 0 bases and the J segment 5 bases; nucleotides outside the gene matches: 7. The CDR3 consists of 15 residues.

A remark on this clone: Germline is not matched at one junction end, which may reflect a read error. The CDR3 DNA sequence: TGTGCCTGGAGCAGTACCCCGGGACAGGGGGCATTTCGTCGGAACTTC. This encodes CAWSSTPGQGAFRRNF. The chain links TRBV30 to TRBJ2-7; 12 nucleotides align to TRBD1. This CDR3 comprises 16 residues. CDR1 GTSNPN and CDR2 SVGIG come from the germline V gene (reference sequence). Filled out from reference TRBV30 and TRBJ2-7, the complete variable domain reads SQTIHQWPATLVQPVGSPLSLECTVEGTSNPNLYWYRQAAGRGLQLLFYSVGIGQISSEVPQNLSASRPQDRQFILSSKKLLLSDSGFYLCAWSSTPGQGAFRRNFGPGTRLTVT.

The chain joins TRBV18 to TRBJ1-2; 9 nucleotides agree with TRBD1. In germline, CDR1 is KGHSH, CDR2 LQKENI. There are 16 residues in the CDR3. The V and J ends lost 10 bases and 4 bases, in that order; junction bases with no gene match: 16. Here the CDR3 DNA reads TGTGCCACCTCTCCCGGACAGGGGAATGTGGGCTATGGCTACACCTTC. Translating gives CATSPGQGNVGYGYTF.

The V and J genes are TRBV9 and TRBJ2-2, with D tentatively TRBD1 or TRBD2 (5 bases each). With 8 bases removed from V and 1 base from J, the gap between germline ends came to 15 bases. This CDR3 has 15 amino acids. CDR1 is SGDLS and CDR2 is YYNGEE in the germline V gene. The CDR3, as DNA: TGTGCCAGTAACCGGGACCCATTGAACACCGGGGAGCTGTTTTTT. It translates to CASNRDPLNTGELFF.